A selection of T cell receptor beta chains follows, all from one sample in a study of Graves' ophthalmopathy and Graves' hyperthyroidism. MiXCR was run by TCRdb on the multiplex PCR reads, yielding one entry per CDR3 protein. The table has hundreds of thousands of distinct CDR3 sequences, 20% to 25% seen once. The material sequenced was peripheral blood. Source of these receptors: a woman in her late teens or twenties with stable Graves' hyperthyroidism. Each CDR3 is given with its conserved first and last residue. D genes are given only for firm matches. Expanded clones get a size class; other rows say once, few or many, or leave the size out.

j_gene: TRBJ1-2; v_gene: TRBV6-1; d_gene: .; abundance: .; CDR3aa: CASSLLSSQSLYGYTF; CDR3nt: TGTGCCAGCAGTCTCCTTTCCTCCCAGTCACTCTATGGCTACACCTTC
j_gene: TRBJ1-2; v_gene: TRBV7-9; d_gene: .; abundance: .; CDR3aa: CASLGGGRDYGYTF; CDR3nt: TGTGCCAGCCTAGGGGGAGGGAGGGACTATGGCTACACCTTC
j_gene: TRBJ2-5; v_gene: TRBV12-5; d_gene: .; abundance: .; CDR3aa: CASGADRRETQYF; CDR3nt: TGTGCTAGTGGTGCCGACAGGCGGGAGACCCAGTACTTC
j_gene: TRBJ1-1; v_gene: TRBV6-5; d_gene: TRBD1; abundance: few; CDR3aa: CASSSGTGLTEAFF; CDR3nt: TGTGCCAGCAGTTCCGGGACAGGGCTCACTGAAGCTTTCTTT
j_gene: TRBJ2-4; v_gene: TRBV2; d_gene: .; abundance: many; CDR3aa: CASSRQGNIQYF; CDR3nt: TGTGCCAGTTCTCGACAAGGGAACATTCAGTACTTC
j_gene: TRBJ2-5; v_gene: TRBV5-5; d_gene: .; abundance: .; CDR3aa: CASSLGAGLETQYF; CDR3nt: TGTGCCAGCAGCCTTGGTGCGGGGCTAGAGACCCAGTACTTC
j_gene: TRBJ2-2; v_gene: TRBV2; d_gene: .; abundance: .; CDR3aa: CASTKTSARNTGELFF; CDR3nt: TGTGCCAGCACGAAAACCTCAGCTCGGAACACCGGGGAGCTGTTTTTT
j_gene: TRBJ2-5; v_gene: TRBV6-5; d_gene: .; abundance: many; CDR3aa: CASSYRSVETQYF; CDR3nt: TGTGCCAGCAGTTACCGGAGTGTGGAGACCCAGTACTTC
j_gene: TRBJ2-2; v_gene: TRBV12-3/TRBV12-4; d_gene: TRBD1; abundance: few; CDR3aa: CASSYRGQGTGELFF; CDR3nt: TGTGCCAGCAGTTATAGGGGACAGGGGACCGGGGAGCTGTTTTTT
j_gene: TRBJ1-3; v_gene: TRBV9; d_gene: TRBD1; abundance: few; CDR3aa: CASSVRTGGNTIYF; CDR3nt: TGTGCCAGCAGCGTCCGGACAGGTGGAAACACCATATATTTT
j_gene: TRBJ1-5; v_gene: TRBV12-3/TRBV12-4; d_gene: .; abundance: many; CDR3aa: CASTQGANQPQHF; CDR3nt: TGTGCCAGCACCCAGGGTGCCAATCAGCCCCAGCATTTT
j_gene: TRBJ2-2; v_gene: TRBV20-1; d_gene: .; abundance: .; CDR3aa: CSATAGTNTGELFF; CDR3nt: TGCAGTGCCACCGCTGGGACCAACACCGGGGAGCTGTTTTTT
j_gene: TRBJ2-7; v_gene: TRBV2; d_gene: .; abundance: .; CDR3aa: CASSELDKQYF; CDR3nt: TGTGCCAGCAGTGAACTGGATAAGCAGTACTTC
j_gene: TRBJ2-5; v_gene: TRBV12-3/TRBV12-4; d_gene: .; abundance: many; CDR3aa: CASSLVPDFEYF; CDR3nt: TGTGCCAGCAGTTTAGTCCCAGACTTCGAGTACTTC
j_gene: TRBJ1-1; v_gene: TRBV28; d_gene: TRBD1; abundance: .; CDR3aa: CASRPGQGYSEAFF; CDR3nt: TGTGCCAGCAGGCCGGGACAGGGTTACTCTGAAGCTTTCTTT
j_gene: TRBJ1-6; v_gene: TRBV6-5; d_gene: .; abundance: many; CDR3aa: CASSYSADEPAPLHF; CDR3nt: TGTGCCAGCAGTTACTCAGCCGATGAACCAGCACCCCTCCACTTT
j_gene: TRBJ1-5; v_gene: TRBV5-1; d_gene: .; abundance: .; CDR3aa: CASSLQGLGNQPQHF; CDR3nt: TGCGCCAGCAGCTTACAGGGCCTGGGGAATCAGCCCCAGCATTTT
j_gene: TRBJ2-7; v_gene: TRBV4-1; d_gene: .; abundance: .; CDR3aa: CASSQVMWWERWPYEQCF; CDR3nt: TGCGCTAGCAGCCAAGTGATGTGGTGGGAACGTTGGCCCTACGAGCAGTGCTTC
j_gene: TRBJ1-1; v_gene: TRBV6-6; d_gene: .; abundance: many; CDR3aa: CASTDDVNTEAFF; CDR3nt: TGTGCCAGCACCGACGACGTGAACACTGAAGCTTTCTTT
j_gene: TRBJ2-7; v_gene: TRBV20-1; d_gene: TRBD1; abundance: .; CDR3aa: CSASPHRGQYEQYF; CDR3nt: TGCAGTGCTAGTCCCCACAGGGGGCAGTACGAGCAGTACTTC
j_gene: TRBJ2-5; v_gene: TRBV6-2/TRBV6-3; d_gene: .; abundance: many; CDR3aa: CAGSPVDETQYF; CDR3nt: TGTGCCGGCAGCCCCGTTGACGAGACCCAGTACTTC
j_gene: TRBJ2-5; v_gene: TRBV2; d_gene: TRBD2; abundance: many; CDR3aa: CASEAGRDQETQYF; CDR3nt: TGTGCCAGTGAAGCGGGAAGAGACCAAGAGACCCAGTACTTC
j_gene: TRBJ2-7; v_gene: TRBV6-5; d_gene: .; abundance: many; CDR3aa: CASSYLSGQTYEQYF; CDR3nt: TGTGCCAGCAGTTACCTTAGCGGACAAACCTACGAGCAGTACTTC
j_gene: TRBJ1-2; v_gene: TRBV6-1; d_gene: .; abundance: many; CDR3aa: CASSEHWTNYGYTF; CDR3nt: TGTGCCAGCAGTGAACACTGGACTAACTATGGCTACACCTTC
j_gene: TRBJ2-6; v_gene: TRBV6-5; d_gene: .; abundance: .; CDR3aa: CASSYGPSGANVLTF; CDR3nt: TGTGCCAGCAGTTACGGTCCGTCTGGGGCCAACGTCCTGACTTTC
j_gene: TRBJ2-4; v_gene: TRBV25-1; d_gene: TRBD1; abundance: few; CDR3aa: CASRETGLLAKNIQYF; CDR3nt: TGTGCCAGCAGGGAGACAGGGCTCCTAGCCAAAAACATTCAGTACTTC
j_gene: TRBJ2-4; v_gene: TRBV28; d_gene: TRBD2; abundance: many; CDR3aa: CASRLAGKNIQYF; CDR3nt: TGTGCCAGCAGACTAGCGGGGAAAAACATTCAGTACTTC
j_gene: TRBJ2-5; v_gene: TRBV30; d_gene: .; abundance: few; CDR3aa: CAWSGGAGQETQYF; CDR3nt: TGTGCCTGGAGTGGGGGGGCGGGCCAAGAGACCCAGTACTTC
j_gene: TRBJ1-6; v_gene: TRBV28; d_gene: .; abundance: few; CDR3aa: CASSLPGEGGGNSPLHF; CDR3nt: TGTGCCAGCAGTTTACCGGGGGAAGGAGGTGGTAATTCACCCCTCCACTTT
j_gene: TRBJ1-2; v_gene: TRBV27; d_gene: .; abundance: .; CDR3aa: CASSETPGYGYTF; CDR3nt: TGTGCCAGCAGTGAGACCCCAGGCTATGGCTACACCTTC
j_gene: TRBJ2-7; v_gene: TRBV12-3/TRBV12-4; d_gene: .; abundance: many; CDR3aa: CASSEEPYEQYF; CDR3nt: TGTGCCAGCAGTGAGGAGCCTTACGAGCAGTACTTC
j_gene: TRBJ2-7; v_gene: TRBV6-2/TRBV6-3; d_gene: .; abundance: .; CDR3aa: CASTLSPIFEQYF; CDR3nt: TGTGCCAGCACTTTATCCCCTATCTTCGAGCAGTACTTC
j_gene: TRBJ2-7; v_gene: TRBV3-1; d_gene: .; abundance: few; CDR3aa: CASSHLSEQYF; CDR3nt: TGTGCCAGCAGCCATCTAAGCGAGCAGTACTTC
j_gene: TRBJ1-5; v_gene: TRBV20-1; d_gene: .; abundance: many; CDR3aa: CSASGGKILGNQPQHF; CDR3nt: TGCAGTGCTAGCGGAGGGAAAATTTTAGGCAATCAGCCCCAGCATTTT